This T cell receptor beta chain was captured in a study of blood T cell repertoires in COVID-19. TCRdb's copy holds only in-frame clones and misses some; the assay was immunoSEQ multiplex PCR. This sample has hundreds of thousands of clones; less than 90% occur once, and the top ten carry approximately 2.8%. After removal of 6 bases from V and 4 bases from J, the junction contained 5 bases not matched to a gene. The CDR3 sequence is 15 residues long. Germline V gene data show CDR1 as MDHEN and CDR2 as SYDVKM. The sample taken for sequencing was PBMCs or T cells enriched from blood (not recorded which). J is TRBJ1-5 and V is TRBV28; 11 nucleotides agree with TRBD1. This TCR was recovered from a woman between 45 and 65 years old in a cohort exposed to, infected with or recovered from COVID-19 (not recorded which). The CDR3 DNA is TGTGCCAGCAGATCGGACAGGGGGCCAAATCAGCCCCAGCATTTT. The encoded protein is CASRSDRGPNQPQHF.